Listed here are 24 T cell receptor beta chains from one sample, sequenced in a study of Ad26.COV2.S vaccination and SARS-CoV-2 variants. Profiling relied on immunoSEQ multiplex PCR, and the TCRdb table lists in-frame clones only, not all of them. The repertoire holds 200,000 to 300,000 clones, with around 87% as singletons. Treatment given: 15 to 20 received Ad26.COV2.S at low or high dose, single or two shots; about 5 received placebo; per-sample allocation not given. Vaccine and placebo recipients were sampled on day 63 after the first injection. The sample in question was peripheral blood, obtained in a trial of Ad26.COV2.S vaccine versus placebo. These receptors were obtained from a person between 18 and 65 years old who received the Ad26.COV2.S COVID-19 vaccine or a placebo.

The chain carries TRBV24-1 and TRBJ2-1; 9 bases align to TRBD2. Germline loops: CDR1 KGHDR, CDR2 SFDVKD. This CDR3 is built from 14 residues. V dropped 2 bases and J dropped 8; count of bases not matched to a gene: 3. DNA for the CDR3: TGTGCCACCAGTGATTATCTAGCGGGATATGAGCAGTTCTTC. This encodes CATSDYLAGYEQFF.

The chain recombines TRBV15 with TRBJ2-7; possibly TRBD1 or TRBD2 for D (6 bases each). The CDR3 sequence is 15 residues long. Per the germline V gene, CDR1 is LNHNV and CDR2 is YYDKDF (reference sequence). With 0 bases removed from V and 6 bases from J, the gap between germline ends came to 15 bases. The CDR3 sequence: CATSRDRSRGGEQYF. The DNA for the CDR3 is TGTGCCACCAGCAGAGATAGGAGCAGGGGAGGCGAGCAGTACTTC.

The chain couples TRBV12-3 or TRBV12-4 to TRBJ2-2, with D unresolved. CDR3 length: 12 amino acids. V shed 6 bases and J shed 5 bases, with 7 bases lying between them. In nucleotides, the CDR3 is TGTGCCAGCAGCTGGGGAACCGGGGAGCTGTTTTTT. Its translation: CASSWGTGELFF.

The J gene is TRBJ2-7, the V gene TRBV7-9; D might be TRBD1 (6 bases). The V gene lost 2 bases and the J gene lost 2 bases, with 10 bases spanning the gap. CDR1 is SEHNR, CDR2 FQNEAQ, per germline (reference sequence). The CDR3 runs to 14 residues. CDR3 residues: CASSLNRDTYEQYF. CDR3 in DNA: TGTGCCAGCAGCTTAAACAGGGACACCTACGAGCAGTACTTC.

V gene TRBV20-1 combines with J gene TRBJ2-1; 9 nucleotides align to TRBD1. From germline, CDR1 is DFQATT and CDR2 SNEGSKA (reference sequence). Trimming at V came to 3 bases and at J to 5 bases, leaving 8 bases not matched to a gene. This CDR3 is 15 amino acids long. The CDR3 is CSASAGTGSNNEQFF. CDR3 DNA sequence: TGCAGTGCTAGTGCCGGGACAGGGAGTAACAATGAGCAGTTCTTC.

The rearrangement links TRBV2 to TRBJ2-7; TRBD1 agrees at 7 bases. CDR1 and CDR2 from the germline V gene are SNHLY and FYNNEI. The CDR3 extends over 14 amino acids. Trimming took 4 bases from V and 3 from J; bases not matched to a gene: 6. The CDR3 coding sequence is TGTGCCAGCAGTGCTTACAGGGGAGACTACGAGCAGTACTTC. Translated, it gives CASSAYRGDYEQYF.

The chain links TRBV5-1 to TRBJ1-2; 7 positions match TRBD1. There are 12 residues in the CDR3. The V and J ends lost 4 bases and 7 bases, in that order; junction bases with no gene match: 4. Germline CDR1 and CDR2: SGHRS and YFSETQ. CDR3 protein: CASSDDRAGYTF. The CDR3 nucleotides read TGCGCCAGCAGCGACGACAGGGCTGGCTACACCTTC. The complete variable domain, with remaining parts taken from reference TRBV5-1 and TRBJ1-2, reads KAGVTQTPRYLIKTRGQQVTLSCSPISGHRSVSWYQQTPGQGLQFLFEYFSETQRNKGNFPGRFSGRQFSNSRSEMNVSTLELGDSALYLCASSDDRAGYTFGSGTRLTVV.

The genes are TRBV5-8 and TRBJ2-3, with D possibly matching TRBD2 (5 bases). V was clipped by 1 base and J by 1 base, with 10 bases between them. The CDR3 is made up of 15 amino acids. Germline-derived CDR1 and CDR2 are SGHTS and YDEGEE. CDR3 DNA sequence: TGTGCCAGCAGCTTGCTTTCCGGGGGCACAGATACGCAGTATTTT. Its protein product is CASSLLSGGTDTQYF.

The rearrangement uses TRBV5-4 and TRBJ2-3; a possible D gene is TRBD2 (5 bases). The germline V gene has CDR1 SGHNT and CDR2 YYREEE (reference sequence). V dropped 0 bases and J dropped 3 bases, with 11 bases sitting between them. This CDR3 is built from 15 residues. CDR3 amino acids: CASSLDYRGTDTQYF. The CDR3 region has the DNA TGTGCCAGCAGCTTGGATTATCGGGGTACAGATACGCAGTATTTT.

The CDR3 sequence: CASSIPQGARNEQFF. The CDR3 nucleotides are TGTGCCAGTAGTATACCGCAGGGGGCTAGGAATGAGCAGTTCTTC. The V and J genes are TRBV19 and TRBJ2-1; 8 bases are shared with TRBD1. Germline loops: CDR1 LNHDA, CDR2 SQIVND (reference sequence). This CDR3 contains 15 residues. V was clipped by 2 bases and J by 7 bases; unmatched bases: 7.

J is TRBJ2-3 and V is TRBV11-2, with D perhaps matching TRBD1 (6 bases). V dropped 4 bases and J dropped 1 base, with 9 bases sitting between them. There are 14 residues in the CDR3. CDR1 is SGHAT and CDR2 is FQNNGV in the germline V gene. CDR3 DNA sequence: TGTGCCAGCAGCTCAAGGACAGGCACAGATACGCAGTATTTT. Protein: CASSSRTGTDTQYF.

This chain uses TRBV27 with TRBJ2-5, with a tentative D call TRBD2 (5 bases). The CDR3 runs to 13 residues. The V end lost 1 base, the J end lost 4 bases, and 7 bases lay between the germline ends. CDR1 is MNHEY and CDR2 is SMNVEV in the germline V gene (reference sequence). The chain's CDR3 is CASSLYRGETQYF. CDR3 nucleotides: TGTGCCAGCAGTTTATACCGGGGAGAGACCCAGTACTTC.

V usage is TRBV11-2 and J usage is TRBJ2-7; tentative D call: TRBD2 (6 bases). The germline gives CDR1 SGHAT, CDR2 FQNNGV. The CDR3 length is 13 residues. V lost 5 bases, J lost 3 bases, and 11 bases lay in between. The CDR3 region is CASSLRDFYEQYF. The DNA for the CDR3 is TGTGCCAGCAGCCTCCGGGACTTCTACGAGCAGTACTTC.

The CDR3 DNA reads as TGTGCCAGCAGCAGGGGTTTGGGGGTTTATGGCTACACCTTC. Translation: CASSRGLGVYGYTF. The chain combines TRBV6-5 with TRBJ1-2; a weak D match, TRBD1 (6 bases). This CDR3 is 14 amino acids long. Trimming pared 6 bases from V and 5 bases from J, leaving 16 bases between. Germline V CDR1 and CDR2: MNHEY, SVGAGI.

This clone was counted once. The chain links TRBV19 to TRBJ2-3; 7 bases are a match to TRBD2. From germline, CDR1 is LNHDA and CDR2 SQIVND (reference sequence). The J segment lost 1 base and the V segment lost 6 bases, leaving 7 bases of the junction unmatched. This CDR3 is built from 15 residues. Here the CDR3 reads CASSISGTRTDTQYF. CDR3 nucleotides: TGTGCCAGTAGCATAAGCGGGACCCGCACAGATACGCAGTATTTT.

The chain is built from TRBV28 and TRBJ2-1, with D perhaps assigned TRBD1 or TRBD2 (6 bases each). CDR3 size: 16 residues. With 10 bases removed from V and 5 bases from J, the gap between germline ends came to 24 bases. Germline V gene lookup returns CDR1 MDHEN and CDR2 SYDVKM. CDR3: CATQLSGGLPHNEQFF. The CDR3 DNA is TGTGCCACCCAACTTAGTGGGGGGCTCCCCCACAATGAGCAGTTCTTC. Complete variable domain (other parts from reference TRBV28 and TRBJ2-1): DVKVTQSSRYLVKRTGEKVFLECVQDMDHENMFWYRQDPGLGLRLIYFSYDVKMKEKGDIPEGYSVSREKKERFSLILESASTNQTSMYLCATQLSGGLPHNEQFFGPGTRLTVL.

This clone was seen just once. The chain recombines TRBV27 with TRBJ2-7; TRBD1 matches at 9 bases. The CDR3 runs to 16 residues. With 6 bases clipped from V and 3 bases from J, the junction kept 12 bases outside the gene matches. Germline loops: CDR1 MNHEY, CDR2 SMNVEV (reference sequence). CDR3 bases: TGTGCCAGCAGCTATGCCCTCCGGGACAGGGACTACGAGCAGTACTTC. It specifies CASSYALRDRDYEQYF.

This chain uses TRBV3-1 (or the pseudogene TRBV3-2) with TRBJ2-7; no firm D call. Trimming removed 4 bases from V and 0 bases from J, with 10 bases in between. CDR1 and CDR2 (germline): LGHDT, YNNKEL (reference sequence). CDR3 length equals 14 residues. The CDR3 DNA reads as TGTGCCAGCAGCCCTTCCGGTGGCTCCTACGAGCAGTACTTC. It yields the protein CASSPSGGSYEQYF.

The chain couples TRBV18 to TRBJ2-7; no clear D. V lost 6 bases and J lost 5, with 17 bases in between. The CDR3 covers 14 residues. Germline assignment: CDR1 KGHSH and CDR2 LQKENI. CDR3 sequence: CASSVKDGLDEQYF. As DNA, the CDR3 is TGTGCCAGCTCCGTCAAGGACGGGCTGGACGAGCAGTACTTC.

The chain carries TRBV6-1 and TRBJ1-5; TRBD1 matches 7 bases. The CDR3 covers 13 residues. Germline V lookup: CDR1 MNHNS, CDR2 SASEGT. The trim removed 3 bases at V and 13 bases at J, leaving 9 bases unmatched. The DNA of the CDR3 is TGTGCCAGCAGTGAGTGGTCCCGGGACAGTCAGCATTTT. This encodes CASSEWSRDSQHF.

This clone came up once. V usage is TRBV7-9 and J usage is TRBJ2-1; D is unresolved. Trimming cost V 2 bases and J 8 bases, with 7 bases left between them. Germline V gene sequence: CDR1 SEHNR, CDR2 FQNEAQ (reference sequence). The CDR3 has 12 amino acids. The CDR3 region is CASSLSYDEQFF. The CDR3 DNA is TGTGCCAGCAGCTTAAGTTACGATGAGCAGTTCTTC.

The CDR3 DNA sequence: TGTGCCAGCAGCGTAGCCCCCGCGGACGGCAGTGAGCAGTTCTTC. This codes for CASSVAPADGSEQFF. The chain joins TRBV9 to TRBJ2-1; D ambiguous. CDR3 length: 15 amino acids. Trimming left V 0 bases short and J 9 bases short, with 16 bases between. From germline, CDR1 is SGDLS and CDR2 YYNGEE. Full variable domain (remainder filled in from reference TRBV9 and TRBJ2-1): DSGVTQTPKHLITATGQRVTLRCSPRSGDLSVYWYQQSLDQGLQFLIQYYNGEERAKGNILERFSAQQFPDLHSELNLSSLELGDSALYFCASSVAPADGSEQFFGPGTRLTVL.

The CDR3 coding sequence is TGTGCCAGCAGTTTGAAGGGGACCTATGGCTACACCTTC. Translated, it gives CASSLKGTYGYTF. The chain recombines TRBV27 with TRBJ1-2, with D perhaps TRBD1 (5 bases). This CDR3 has 13 residues. The V gene lost 3 bases and the J gene lost 4 bases, with 9 bases spanning the gap. CDR1 is MNHEY and CDR2 is SMNVEV in the germline V gene (reference sequence).

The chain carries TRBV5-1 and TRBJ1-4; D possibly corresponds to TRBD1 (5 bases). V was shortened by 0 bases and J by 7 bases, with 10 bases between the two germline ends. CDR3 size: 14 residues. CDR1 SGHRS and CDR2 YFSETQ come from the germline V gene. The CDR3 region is CASSLDRNFEKLFF. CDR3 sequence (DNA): TGCGCCAGCAGCTTGGACAGGAACTTTGAAAAACTGTTTTTT.